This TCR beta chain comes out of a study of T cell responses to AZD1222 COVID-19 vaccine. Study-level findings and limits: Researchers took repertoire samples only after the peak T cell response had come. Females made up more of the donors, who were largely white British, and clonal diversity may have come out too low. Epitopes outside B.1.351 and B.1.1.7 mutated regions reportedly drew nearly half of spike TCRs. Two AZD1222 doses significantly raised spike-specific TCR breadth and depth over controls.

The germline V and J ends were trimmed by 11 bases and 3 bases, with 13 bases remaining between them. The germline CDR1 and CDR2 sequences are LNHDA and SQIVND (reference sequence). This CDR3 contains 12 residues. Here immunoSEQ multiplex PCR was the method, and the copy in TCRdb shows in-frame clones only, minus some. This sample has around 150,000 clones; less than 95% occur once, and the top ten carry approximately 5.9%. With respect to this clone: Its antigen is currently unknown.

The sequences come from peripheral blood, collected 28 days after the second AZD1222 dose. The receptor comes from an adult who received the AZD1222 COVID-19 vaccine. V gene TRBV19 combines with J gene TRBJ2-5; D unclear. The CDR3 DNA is TGTGCCCTCCCCAACTGTAAAGAGACCCAGTACTTC. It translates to CALPNCKETQYF.